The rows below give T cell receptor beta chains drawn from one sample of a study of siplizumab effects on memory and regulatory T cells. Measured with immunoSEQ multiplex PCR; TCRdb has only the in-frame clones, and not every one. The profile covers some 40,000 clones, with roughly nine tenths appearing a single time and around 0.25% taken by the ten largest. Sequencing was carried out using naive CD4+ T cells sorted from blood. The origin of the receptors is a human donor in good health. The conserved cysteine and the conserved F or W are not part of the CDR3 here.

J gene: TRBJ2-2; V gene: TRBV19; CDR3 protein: ASSAREIKAGELF
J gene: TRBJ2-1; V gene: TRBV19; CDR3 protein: ASSTLSGQGVANEQF
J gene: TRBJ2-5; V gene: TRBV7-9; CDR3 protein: ASSLNSAAWAVETQY
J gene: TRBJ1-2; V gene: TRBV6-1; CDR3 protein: ASHPGTIYGYT
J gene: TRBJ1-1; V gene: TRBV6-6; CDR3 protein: ASSARTVNTEAF
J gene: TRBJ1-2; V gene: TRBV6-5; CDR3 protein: ASSDPRDYT
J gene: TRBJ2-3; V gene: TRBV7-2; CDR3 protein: ASSLTSSGGITDTQY
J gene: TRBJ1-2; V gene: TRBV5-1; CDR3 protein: ASSPQPQTYGYT
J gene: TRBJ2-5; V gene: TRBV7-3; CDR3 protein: ASSPRTGETQY
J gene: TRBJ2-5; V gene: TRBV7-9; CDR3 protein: ASSYGSQETQY
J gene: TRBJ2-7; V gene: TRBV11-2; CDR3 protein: ASSLDPTQSGQY
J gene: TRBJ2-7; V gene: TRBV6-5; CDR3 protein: ASNHWDRGQYEQY
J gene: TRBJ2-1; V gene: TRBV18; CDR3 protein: ASSPPGKPGYNEQF
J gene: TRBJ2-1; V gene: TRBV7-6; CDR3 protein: ASSLGPDRFEQF
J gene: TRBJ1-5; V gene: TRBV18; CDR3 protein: ASSQGRDQPQH
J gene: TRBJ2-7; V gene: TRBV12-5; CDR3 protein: ASGLVSYEQY
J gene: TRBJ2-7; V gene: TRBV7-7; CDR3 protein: ASSRDPGPYEQY
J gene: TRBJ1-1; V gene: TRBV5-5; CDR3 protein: ASSLTWTVNTEAF
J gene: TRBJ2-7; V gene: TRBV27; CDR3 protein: ASSLYGRPPYEQY
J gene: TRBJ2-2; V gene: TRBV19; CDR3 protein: ASSVDTLEGELF
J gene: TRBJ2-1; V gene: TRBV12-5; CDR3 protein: ASGLPNSYNEQF
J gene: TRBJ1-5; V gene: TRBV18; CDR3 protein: ASSLNRDPNQPQH
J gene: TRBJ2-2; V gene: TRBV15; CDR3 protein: ATSSLSAPNTGELF
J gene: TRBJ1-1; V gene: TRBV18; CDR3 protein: ASSPIPRNTEAF
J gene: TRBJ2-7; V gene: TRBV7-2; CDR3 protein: ASSLELQTYEQY
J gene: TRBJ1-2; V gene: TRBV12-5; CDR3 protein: ASGLDSTYGYT
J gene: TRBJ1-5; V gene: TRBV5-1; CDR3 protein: ASSLAGPNQPQH
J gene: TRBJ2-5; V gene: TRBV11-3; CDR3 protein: ASSQTSGTLKETQY
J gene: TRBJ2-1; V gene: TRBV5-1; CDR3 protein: ASSSPPSNEQF
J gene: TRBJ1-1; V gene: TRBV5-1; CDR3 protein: ASSRVGENTEAF
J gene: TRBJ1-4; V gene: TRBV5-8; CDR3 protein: ASSLTGGDEKLF
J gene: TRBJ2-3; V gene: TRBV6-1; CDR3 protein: ASSAPGSSGTDTQY
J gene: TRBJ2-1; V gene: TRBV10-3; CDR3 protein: AISEVADYNEQF
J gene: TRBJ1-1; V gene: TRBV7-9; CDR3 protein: ASSLNTEAF
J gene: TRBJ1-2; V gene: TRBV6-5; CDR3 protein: ASRWDRGANYGYT
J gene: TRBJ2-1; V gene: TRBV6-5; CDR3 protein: ASRGRGSSYNEQF
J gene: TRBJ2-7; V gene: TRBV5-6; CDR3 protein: ASSLTGYFSAYEQY
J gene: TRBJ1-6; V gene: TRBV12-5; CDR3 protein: ASARGRSNSPLH
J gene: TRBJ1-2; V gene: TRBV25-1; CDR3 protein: ASMATGGHYGYT
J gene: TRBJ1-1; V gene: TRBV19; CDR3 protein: ASSTIQADTEAF
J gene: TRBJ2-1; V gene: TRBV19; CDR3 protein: ASSIDTPGIVSYNEQF
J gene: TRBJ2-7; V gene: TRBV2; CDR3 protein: ASSEGDYLSYEQY
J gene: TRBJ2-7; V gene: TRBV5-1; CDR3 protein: ASSLQGADYEQY
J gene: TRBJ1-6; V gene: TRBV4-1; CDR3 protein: ASSQVGQGKSALH
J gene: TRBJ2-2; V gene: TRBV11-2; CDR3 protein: ASSRQLQGRDTGELF
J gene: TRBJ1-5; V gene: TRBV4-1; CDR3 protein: ASSPGQGNQPQH
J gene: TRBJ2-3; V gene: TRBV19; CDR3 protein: ASSPWTSGTDTQY
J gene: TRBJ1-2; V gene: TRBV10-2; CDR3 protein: ASIDRGLSGYT
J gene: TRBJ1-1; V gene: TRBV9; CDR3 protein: ASSVDGVRTEAF
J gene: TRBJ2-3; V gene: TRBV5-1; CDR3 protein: ASRPTGADTQY
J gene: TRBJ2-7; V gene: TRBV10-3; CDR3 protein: AITGQGDLYEQY
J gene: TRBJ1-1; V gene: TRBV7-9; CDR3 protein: ASSFGQGTTEAF
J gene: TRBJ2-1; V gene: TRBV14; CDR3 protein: ASSQGLAGDNEQF
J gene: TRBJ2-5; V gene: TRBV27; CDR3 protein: ASSRQGVETQY